This passage covers 6 T cell receptor beta chains from one sample sequenced in a study of control samples from healthy donors and cancer patients. Profiled with immunoSEQ multiplex PCR; TCRdb holds only in-frame clones, not every one. The sample carries 100,000 to 120,000 clones, approximately 84% recorded once. Sequenced input: blood. The origin of the receptors is a man younger than 35 in good health.

The chain recombines TRBV10-1 with TRBJ2-5; D is uncertain. CDR1 is WNHNN, CDR2 SYGVQD, per germline (reference sequence). The V and J ends lost 2 bases and 4 bases respectively, with 20 bases between them. The CDR3 covers 17 residues. CDR3 region: CASSEGFGTVALETQYF. The DNA for the CDR3 is TGCGCCAGCAGTGAGGGGTTCGGAACCGTAGCTTTAGAGACCCAGTACTTC.

J is TRBJ1-5 and V is TRBV27, with a tentative D call TRBD1 (6 bases). Trimming stripped 6 bases from V and 0 bases from J, with 12 bases between. CDR3 length: 15 amino acids. Germline CDR1 and CDR2: MNHEY and SMNVEV (reference sequence). The CDR3 is CASRVGGYSNQPQHF. The CDR3 region has the DNA TGTGCCAGCAGGGTAGGGGGGTATAGCAATCAGCCCCAGCATTTT.

The rearrangement joins TRBV3-1 (or the pseudogene TRBV3-2) to TRBJ1-6, with D perhaps matching TRBD1 (5 bases). The CDR3 runs to 15 residues. The V end lost 6 bases, the J end lost 5 bases, and 14 bases lay between the germline ends. Germline CDR1 and CDR2: LGHDT and YNNKEL (reference sequence). CDR3 sequence: CASRLGDGNNSPLHF. Written as DNA, the CDR3 is TGTGCCAGCAGGCTAGGGGACGGAAATAATTCACCCCTCCACTTT.

This clone was counted a single time. This sequence joins TRBV4-3 and TRBJ2-1; 13 bases fit TRBD2. Trimming removed 2 bases from V and 6 bases from J; junction bases left unmatched: 4. This CDR3 region has 16 residues. Germline loops: CDR1 LGHNA, CDR2 YSLEER. The DNA for the CDR3 is TGCGCCAGCAGCCAACGGACTAGCGGGGGCCGCAATGAGCAGTTCTTC. It translates to CASSQRTSGGRNEQFF.

This chain uses TRBV6-2 or TRBV6-3 with TRBJ1-1, with D possibly TRBD1 on 5 matching bases. Trimming took off 6 bases at V and 7 bases at J, with 24 bases between the two ends. The germline CDR1 and CDR2 sequences are MNHEY and SVGEGT. This CDR3 is 16 amino acids long. The CDR3 loop is CASSAFRVRGDNEAFF. CDR3 sequence (DNA): TGTGCCAGCAGCGCCTTCAGGGTTAGGGGAGATAATGAAGCTTTCTTT.

This clone has only one observation. V gene TRBV11-2 combines with J gene TRBJ1-3; D remains unclear. The CDR3 length is 16 residues. Trimming shortened V by 1 base and J by 2 bases, and 12 bases separated the two germline ends. In germline, CDR1 is SGHAT, CDR2 FQNNGV. The chain's CDR3 is CASSLARTLTGNTIYF. The DNA for the CDR3 is TGTGCCAGCAGCTTAGCCCGGACTCTTACTGGAAACACCATATATTTT.